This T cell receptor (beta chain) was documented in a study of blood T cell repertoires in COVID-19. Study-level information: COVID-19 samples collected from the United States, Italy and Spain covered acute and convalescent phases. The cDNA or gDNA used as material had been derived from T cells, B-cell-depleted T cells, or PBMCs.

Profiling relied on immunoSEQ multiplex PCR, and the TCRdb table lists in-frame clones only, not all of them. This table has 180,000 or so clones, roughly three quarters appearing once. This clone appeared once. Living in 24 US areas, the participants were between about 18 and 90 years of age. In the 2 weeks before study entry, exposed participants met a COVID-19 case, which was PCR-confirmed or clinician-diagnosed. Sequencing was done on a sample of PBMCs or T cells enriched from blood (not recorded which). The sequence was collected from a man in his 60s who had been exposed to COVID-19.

CDR3 residues: CASSLSGVGYNSPLHF. CDR3 in DNA: TGTGCCAGCAGTTTATCGGGGGTTGGGTATAATTCACCCCTCCACTTT. The J gene is TRBJ1-6, the V gene TRBV28; D might be TRBD1 (5 bases). CDR3 length: 16 residues. CDR1 and CDR2 (germline): MDHEN, SYDVKM. V was trimmed by 1 base and J by 4 bases, leaving 11 bases between them.